This T cell receptor beta chain was captured in a study of graft-versus-host responses after intestinal transplantation. On the study more broadly: Tacrolimus plus steroids were given to all recipients for roughly three years, preceded by anti-thymocyte globulin induction.

V was cut by 3 bases and J by 4 bases, with 9 bases left in between. From germline, CDR1 is MNHNS and CDR2 SASEGT. The CDR3 is made up of 13 amino acids. This clone was found a few times. What it binds is unknown. General study findings and limits: Peak circulating GvH clone levels were associated with early post-transplant HvG declines.

Method: immunoSEQ multiplex PCR; TCRdb's copy keeps in-frame clones and lacks some. The sample includes roughly 75,000 clones, roughly 91% of them seen just once. The chain combines TRBV6-1 with TRBJ1-1, with D uncertain. The sequence came from a human donor who received an intestinal transplant. Sequences were derived from unstimulated CD4+ T cells sorted from spleen or lymph node cells, sampled before intestinal transplant. The CDR3 spells CASSDGVGTEAFF. DNA of the CDR3: TGTGCCAGCAGTGACGGGGTTGGCACTGAAGCTTTCTTT.